This T cell receptor (beta chain) was sequenced in a study of vaccination and CD4 T cells after COVID-19. Sequencing of cultured CD4+ T cell DNA used the Oncomine TCR Beta short-read assay. TCRdb recomputed calls from the PCR reads with MiXCR, one row per CDR3 protein. The table shows some 20,000 distinct CDR3 sequences, with over 45% occurring only once. Treatment indicated: roughly 11-day PBMC culture with coronavirus spike peptide pools or control peptides (ViraFEST assay). Germline trimming cut 5 bases from V and 5 bases from J; bases unmatched to any gene: 10. CDR3 length: 15 residues. Germline CDR1 and CDR2: SEHNR and FQNEAQ (reference sequence). Study outcomes and limitations: Spike mono-reactive clones accounted for 304 of the 307 vaccine-specific clones found in convalescent patients.

As concerns this clonotype: Its antigen is still unknown.

The gene calls are TRBV7-9 and TRBJ2-5, with TRBD1 matching over 8 bases. The sequencing input was cultured CD4+ T cells from blood. The origin of this receptor is a human donor with COVID-19. The CDR3 protein is CASSQTGGTGETQYF. In DNA form, the CDR3 reads TGTGCCAGCAGCCAAACAGGGGGAACGGGGGAGACCCAGTACTTC.